The 28 T cell receptor beta chains below all came from one sample that was sequenced in a study of follicular helper T cells after annual influenza vaccination. Using immunoSEQ multiplex PCR, the repertoire was profiled, and TCRdb retains in-frame clones only, with some absent. In the table there are about 27,000 clones, about four fifths of which are singletons. As to time point: 2014-2015 season, pre-vaccination. The sample here was CXCR5+ CD38- circulating T follicular helper cells from blood, taken on the day of influenza vaccination. Noted subset: circulating Tfh, non-naive CD4+CXCR5+PD-1+ (ICOS+CD38+ or ICOS-CD38-). The receptors originated from an adult who received the influenza vaccine.

This clone was counted between two and nine times. The chain recombines TRBV10-3 with TRBJ1-6; tentative D call: TRBD1 (5 bases). Trimming pared 11 bases from V and 9 bases from J, leaving 17 bases between. CDR1 is ENHRY and CDR2 is SYGVKD in the germline V gene. The CDR3 is made up of 13 amino acids. CDR3 protein: CASWRGEGSPLHF. The CDR3 DNA follows: TGTGCCTCCTGGCGGGGCGAGGGTTCACCCCTCCACTTT.

V is TRBV5-8 and J is TRBJ1-5, with 7 positions matching TRBD1. The CDR3 spans 17 residues. V lost 1 base, J lost 2 bases, and 9 bases stayed unmatched. Germline assignment: CDR1 SGHTS and CDR2 YDEGEE. CDR3: CASSLTTGTARNQPQHF. DNA for the CDR3: TGTGCCAGCAGCTTGACAACCGGGACAGCGCGCAATCAGCCCCAGCATTTT.

This sequence joins TRBV7-8 and TRBJ2-3; no clear D gene. Per the germline V gene, CDR1 is SGHVS and CDR2 is FQNEAQ. The ends were cut back, 1 base at V and 2 bases at J, with 4 bases in the middle. The CDR3 sequence is 13 residues long. The CDR3 reads CASSLGATDTQYF. DNA for the CDR3: TGTGCCAGCAGCTTAGGGGCCACAGATACGCAGTATTTT.

Comments on this clone: One junction end does not reproduce the germline sequence, and a read error may be involved. This chain links TRBV6-5 with TRBJ2-7; 8 bases are shared with TRBD2. The CDR3 totals 14 residues. The V gene's germline CDR1 is MNHEY and CDR2 SVGAGI. The CDR3 region has the DNA TGTGCCAGCAGTAGAGCGGGAGCCTCCTACGGGCAGTACTTC. It yields the protein CASSRAGASYGQYF.

J is TRBJ2-2 and V is TRBV7-6, with D possibly being TRBD2 (6 bases). Trimming removed 4 bases at V and 5 bases at J, with 11 bases between. The CDR3 is 14 residues long. Germline V gene sequence: CDR1 SGHVS, CDR2 FNYEAQ. CDR3 in amino acids: CASSSGAGTGELFF. DNA of the CDR3: TGTGCCAGCAGCTCGGGCGCGGGGACCGGGGAGCTGTTTTTT.

The rearrangement uses TRBV6-5 and TRBJ2-7, with 7 bases aligning to TRBD1. The CDR3 has 11 amino acids. Looked up from germline, CDR1 is MNHEY and CDR2 is SVGAGI. The junction had 3 bases not matched to a gene; V was cut back by 7 bases and J by 6 bases. The CDR3, as DNA: TGTGCCAGCACCAACAGGGGCGAGCAGTACTTC. Protein: CASTNRGEQYF.

This clone was seen once. The chain couples TRBV28 to TRBJ1-6; TRBD1 matches 7 bases. V shed 5 bases and J 6 bases; nucleotides not matched to a gene: 7. CDR3 length: 15 residues. In germline, CDR1 is MDHEN, CDR2 SYDVKM. CDR3 DNA sequence: TGTGCCAGCAGTACCCCCGGGACAGTTAATTCACCCCTCCACTTT. Protein sequence: CASSTPGTVNSPLHF.

The chain employs TRBV5-8 and TRBJ2-7; 12 nucleotides agree with TRBD2. CDR3 length equals 15 residues. The junction had 8 bases not matched to a gene; V was cut back by 4 bases and J by 6 bases. Germline-derived CDR1 and CDR2 are SGHTS and YDEGEE. CDR3: CASSPRTSGNSEQYF. In DNA form, the CDR3 reads TGTGCCAGCAGCCCCCGGACTAGCGGGAACAGCGAGCAGTACTTC.

The chain combines TRBV6-6 with TRBJ1-5; D call uncertain. V lost 2 bases to trimming and J lost 0 bases, with 8 bases between them. Germline-derived CDR1 and CDR2 are MNHNY and SVGAGI (reference sequence). This CDR3 comprises 15 residues. This CDR3 reads CASSYRPSSNQPQHF. The CDR3 DNA sequence: TGTGCCAGCAGTTACCGTCCGAGTAGCAATCAGCCCCAGCATTTT.

In regard to this clone: The junction and the germline gene differ at one end; a read error may be behind it. This sequence joins TRBV7-7 and TRBJ1-5; D not resolved. The CDR3 is 11 amino acids. The germline gives CDR1 SSHAT, CDR2 FNYEAQ (reference sequence). Here the CDR3 reads CASSSGHPQHF. The CDR3 bases are TGTGCTAGCAGCAGTGGCCACCCCCAGCATTTT.

This chain links TRBV6-6 with TRBJ2-2; D gene uncertain. The CDR3 totals 13 residues. Germline lookup yields CDR1 MNHNY and CDR2 SVGAGI (reference sequence). Trimming stripped 5 bases from V and 2 bases from J, with 6 bases between. Here the CDR3 reads CASSPSNTGELFF. CDR3 DNA sequence: TGTGCCAGCAGTCCTAGTAACACCGGGGAGCTGTTTTTT.

This sequence joins TRBV5-6 and TRBJ2-7; maybe TRBD2 (5 bases). The CDR3 has 12 amino acids. Germline loops: CDR1 SGHDT, CDR2 YYEEEE. Trimming stripped 4 bases from V and 3 bases from J, with 8 bases between. The CDR3 protein is CASSPGIYEQYF. The CDR3 DNA reads as TGTGCCAGCAGCCCCGGGATCTACGAGCAGTACTTC.

This chain links TRBV27 with TRBJ1-6, with TRBD1 matching 8 bases. The ends lost 3 bases at V and 7 bases at J; junction bases unmatched: 5. The CDR3 length is 15 residues. Germline V gene data show CDR1 as MNHEY and CDR2 as SMNVEV (reference sequence). The CDR3 protein is CASSFRRDRNSPLHF. CDR3 in DNA: TGTGCCAGCAGTTTCCGCCGGGACAGGAATTCACCCCTCCACTTT.

V and J are TRBV5-6 and TRBJ2-7, with TRBD1 matching over 11 bases. The CDR3 is 14 residues long. V was pared by 6 bases and J by 4 bases, with 6 bases of the junction left unmatched. Germline V CDR1 and CDR2: SGHDT, YYEEEE. The CDR3 protein is CASTPGQGVYEQYF. The DNA of the CDR3 is TGTGCCAGCACCCCGGGACAGGGGGTTTACGAGCAGTACTTC.

The chain couples TRBV29-1 to TRBJ2-2; 8 nucleotides agree with TRBD1. This CDR3 comprises 13 residues. Germline V CDR1 and CDR2: SQVTM, ANQGSEA. V shed 5 bases and J 5 bases; nucleotides not matched to a gene: 4. The CDR3 DNA is TGCAGCGTTAGGACAGGGCGGACCGGGGAGCTGTTTTTT. Amino acid sequence: CSVRTGRTGELFF.

This CDR3 is CASSSGLAGHEQFF. DNA for the CDR3: TGTGCCAGCAGCTCGGGACTAGCGGGCCATGAGCAGTTCTTC. The V call is TRBV7-3, the J call TRBJ2-1; 12 positions match TRBD2. The germline CDR1 and CDR2 sequences are SGHTA and FQGTGA. The CDR3 length is 14 residues. The ends lost 4 bases at V and 8 bases at J; junction bases unmatched: 3. Full variable domain (missing parts from reference TRBV7-3 and TRBJ2-1): GAGVSQTPSNKVTEKGKYVELRCDPISGHTALYWYRQSLGQGPEFLIYFQGTGAADDSGLPNDRFFAVRPEGSVSTLKIQRTERGDSAVYLCASSSGLAGHEQFFGPGTRLTVL.

This clone came up a few times. The chain couples TRBV15 to TRBJ1-5; possibly TRBD1 for D (6 bases). The germline V and J ends were trimmed by 1 base and 0 bases, with 16 bases remaining between them. Germline loops: CDR1 LNHNV, CDR2 YYDKDF (reference sequence). The CDR3 totals 18 residues. In DNA, the CDR3 is TGTGCCACCAGCAGAGGGTTTCAACAGGGCTATAGCAATCAGCCCCAGCATTTT. Its translation is CATSRGFQQGYSNQPQHF. The full variable domain, rest sourced from reference TRBV15 and TRBJ1-5, is DAMVIQNPRYQVTQFGKPVTLSCSQTLNHNVMYWYQQKSSQAPKLLFHYYDKDFNNEADTPDNFQSRRPNTSFCFLDIRSPGLGDTAMYLCATSRGFQQGYSNQPQHFGDGTRLSIL.

The genes are TRBV25-1 and TRBJ2-3, with D tentatively TRBD2 (7 bases). V shed 8 bases and J shed 2 bases, with 23 bases lying between them. CDR1 is MGHDK, CDR2 SYGVNS, per germline. The CDR3 length is 17 residues. The CDR3 DNA reads as TGTGCCAGCTCCCGAGGGGGGGGAAGGGGCACCACAGATACGCAGTATTTT. It encodes CASSRGGGRGTTDTQYF.

The V and J genes are TRBV7-3 and TRBJ2-1; 10 positions match TRBD1. V gave up 5 bases and J gave up 8 bases; unmatched junction bases: 6. CDR3 length: 14 amino acids. The germline V gene has CDR1 SGHTA and CDR2 FQGTGA. In DNA, the CDR3 is TGTGCCAGCAGCGTGGGACAGGGGAGGCATGAGCAGTTCTTC. Translating it yields CASSVGQGRHEQFF. Drawing the rest from reference TRBV7-3 and TRBJ2-1, the complete variable domain is GAGVSQTPSNKVTEKGKYVELRCDPISGHTALYWYRQSLGQGPEFLIYFQGTGAADDSGLPNDRFFAVRPEGSVSTLKIQRTERGDSAVYLCASSVGQGRHEQFFGPGTRLTVL.

The count of this clone is one. This rearrangement joins TRBV6-6 to TRBJ1-2; D remains unclear. The CDR3 consists of 14 residues. V lost 4 bases and J 4 bases, leaving 13 bases between the germline ends. Germline values: CDR1 MNHNY, CDR2 SVGAGI (reference sequence). CDR3 coding DNA: TGTGCCAGCAGTTCGGAGGGAATGGGCTATGGCTACACCTTC. It is translated as CASSSEGMGYGYTF.

The chain recombines TRBV30 with TRBJ2-2, with a weak D call TRBD1 (5 bases). Germline V gene lookup returns CDR1 GTSNPN and CDR2 SVGIG (reference sequence). The CDR3 has 13 residues. With 1 base removed from V and 5 bases from J, the gap between germline ends came to 8 bases. This CDR3 is CAWSGTRTGELFF. In DNA form, the CDR3 reads TGTGCCTGGAGTGGGACAAGGACCGGGGAGCTGTTTTTT.

Of note for this clone: A read error may account for a junction end that differs from germline. This sequence joins TRBV6-1 and TRBJ1-2, with TRBD1 as a possible D gene (5 bases). From germline, CDR1 is MNHNS and CDR2 SASEGT. The CDR3 has 13 residues. CDR3 DNA sequence: TGTGCCAGCAGGGAAGACAGACCGTATGGCTACACCTTC. The encoded protein is CASREDRPYGYTF.

The gene calls are TRBV6-1 and TRBJ1-5; 7 positions agree with TRBD1. The CDR3 contains 15 residues. Germline CDR1 MNHNS, CDR2 SASEGT. Trimming removed 0 bases from V and 4 bases from J; junction bases left unmatched: 3. CDR3 protein: CASSEAGRGNQPQHF. The CDR3 DNA is TGTGCCAGCAGTGAAGCAGGCAGGGGGAATCAGCCCCAGCATTTT.

This chain connects TRBV5-1 to TRBJ2-1, with D perhaps TRBD2 (6 bases). CDR3 length: 15 amino acids. Germline V CDR1 and CDR2: SGHRS, YFSETQ. Between the trimmed V and J ends, which lost 0 bases and 6 bases, there was a span of 13 bases. The CDR3 is CASSLGGLKGNEQFF. DNA of the CDR3: TGCGCCAGCAGCTTGGGGGGACTCAAGGGCAATGAGCAGTTCTTC.

In its sample, this clone was seen once. The chain uses TRBV6-1 and TRBJ2-2, with TRBD1 matching over 12 bases. Germline trimming cut 5 bases from V and 7 bases from J; bases unmatched to any gene: 5. CDR3 length: 15 residues. Germline CDR1 is MNHNS and CDR2 is SASEGT. CDR3 DNA sequence: TGTGCCAGCAGTAGGGGACAGGGGGCGGACGGGGAGCTGTTTTTT. Protein sequence: CASSRGQGADGELFF.

This sequence joins TRBV15 and TRBJ2-7, with TRBD1 as a possible D gene (6 bases). Trimming stripped 0 bases from V and 6 bases from J, with 12 bases between. This CDR3 spans 14 amino acids. Germline assignment: CDR1 LNHNV and CDR2 YYDKDF (reference sequence). The CDR3 spells CATSRDHTGTEQYF. Written as DNA, the CDR3 is TGTGCCACCAGCAGAGATCATACAGGGACCGAGCAGTACTTC.

The J gene is TRBJ1-5, the V gene TRBV6-1; D not resolved. CDR1 is MNHNS, CDR2 SASEGT, per germline. V lost 10 bases and J lost 6, with 13 bases in between. This CDR3 contains 12 residues. The CDR3 sequence is CAIGEPLQPQHF. In nucleotides, the CDR3 is TGTGCCATCGGGGAACCCCTTCAGCCCCAGCATTTT.

The genes are TRBV7-9 and TRBJ1-1; the D is unclear. This CDR3 has 12 amino acids. The V end lost 3 bases, the J end lost 8 bases, and 10 bases lay between the germline ends. CDR1 is SEHNR, CDR2 FQNEAQ, per germline (reference sequence). Written as DNA, the CDR3 is TGTGCCAGCAGCTTTAATGGAGGGGAAGCTTTCTTT. Translation: CASSFNGGEAFF.